This T cell receptor beta chain stems from a study of T cells in Graves' hyperthyroidism and ophthalmopathy. Study-level points and caveats: Most expanded thyroid clonotypes above 0.001 also appeared in blood. Ophthalmopathy got predicted by the model a median about six months before its onset.

As regards this clonotype: The antigen remains undetermined.

V lost 10 bases, J lost 11 bases, and 14 bases lay in between. The CDR3 is 10 residues long. CDR1 and CDR2 from the germline V gene are SGHTA and FQGNSA. Graves' hyperthyroidism qualified as stable when ophthalmopathy did not progress within 18 months. What was amplified from RNA transcripts were TCR beta CDR3 regions. The HTBI primer set drove a first-round RT-PCR of the TCR CDR3. TCRdb ran MiXCR on the multiplex PCR reads and lists one entry per CDR3 protein. The sample has just under 750,000 distinct CDR3 sequences; approximately 40% are singletons. The source of this sequence is a woman aged 40 to 55 with Graves' hyperthyroidism. The sequenced material came from blood. This chain links TRBV7-2 with TRBJ2-5; D is perhaps TRBD1 (6 bases). The CDR3 loop is CATGDTGQYF. CDR3 coding DNA: TGTGCCACCGGGGACACTGGGCAGTACTTC.